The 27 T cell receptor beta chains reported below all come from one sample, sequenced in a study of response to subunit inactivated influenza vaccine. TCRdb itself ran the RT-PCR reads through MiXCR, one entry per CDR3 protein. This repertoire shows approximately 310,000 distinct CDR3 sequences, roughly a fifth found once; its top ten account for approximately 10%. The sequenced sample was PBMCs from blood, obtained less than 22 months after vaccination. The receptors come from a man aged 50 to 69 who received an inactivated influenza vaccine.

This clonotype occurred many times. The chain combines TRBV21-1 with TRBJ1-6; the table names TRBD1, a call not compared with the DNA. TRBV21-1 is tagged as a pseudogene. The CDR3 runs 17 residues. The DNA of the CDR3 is TGTGCCAGCAGCAAAGTAGGACAGAAGCCTTATAATTCACCCCTCCACTTT. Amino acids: CASSKVGQKPYNSPLHF.

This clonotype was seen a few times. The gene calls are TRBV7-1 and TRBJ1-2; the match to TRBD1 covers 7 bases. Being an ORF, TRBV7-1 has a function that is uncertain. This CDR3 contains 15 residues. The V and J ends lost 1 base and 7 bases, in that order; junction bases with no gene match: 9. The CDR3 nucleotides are TGTGCCAGCAGCTCAGGGACAGGCCCATGGGTTGGCTACACCTTC. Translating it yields CASSSGTGPWVGYTF.

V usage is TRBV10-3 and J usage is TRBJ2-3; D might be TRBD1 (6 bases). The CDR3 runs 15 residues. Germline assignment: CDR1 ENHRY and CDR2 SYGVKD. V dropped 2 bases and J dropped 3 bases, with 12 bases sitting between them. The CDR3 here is CAISEGGHETDTQYF. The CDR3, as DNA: TGTGCCATCAGTGAGGGGGGCCATGAAACAGATACGCAGTATTTT.

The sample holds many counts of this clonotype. The CDR3 region has the DNA TGTGCCAGCAGTTACTCCAGGGCGGAAGCTTTCTTT. Protein product: CASSYSRAEAFF. The rearrangement joins TRBV6-2 or TRBV6-3 to TRBJ1-1; perhaps TRBD1 as D (5 bases). Germline values: CDR1 MNHEY, CDR2 SVGEGT. Trimming pared 0 bases from V and 8 bases from J, leaving 7 bases between. The CDR3 is made up of 12 amino acids.

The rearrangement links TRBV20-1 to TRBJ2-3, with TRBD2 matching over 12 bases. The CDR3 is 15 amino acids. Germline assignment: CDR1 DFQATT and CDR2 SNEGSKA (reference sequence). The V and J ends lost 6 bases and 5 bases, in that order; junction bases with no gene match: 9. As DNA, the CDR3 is TGCAGTGCCATCGGACTAGCGGGATGGTTAGATACGCAGTATTTT. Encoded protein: CSAIGLAGWLDTQYF.

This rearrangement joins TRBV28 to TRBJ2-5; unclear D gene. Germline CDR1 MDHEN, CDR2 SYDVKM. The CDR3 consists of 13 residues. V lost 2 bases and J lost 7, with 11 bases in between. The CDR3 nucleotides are TGTGCCAGCAGTTTAGACCCCGGTGGGACCCAGTACTTC. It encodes CASSLDPGGTQYF.

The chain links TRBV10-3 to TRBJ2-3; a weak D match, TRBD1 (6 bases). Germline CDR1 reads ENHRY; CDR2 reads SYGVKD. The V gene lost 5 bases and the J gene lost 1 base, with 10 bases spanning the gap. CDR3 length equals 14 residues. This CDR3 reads CAISLGAGTDTQYF. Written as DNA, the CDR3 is TGTGCCATCAGTCTGGGGGCAGGCACAGATACGCAGTATTTT.

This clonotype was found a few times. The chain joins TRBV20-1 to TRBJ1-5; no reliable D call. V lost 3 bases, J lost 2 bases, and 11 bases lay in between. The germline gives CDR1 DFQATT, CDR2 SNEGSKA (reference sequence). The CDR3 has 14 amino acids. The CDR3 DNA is TGCAGTGCTAGGCCCCACGGGGGCAATCAGCCCCAGCATTTT. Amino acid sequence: CSARPHGGNQPQHF.

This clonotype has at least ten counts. CDR3 sequence: CASSPLGGMGTEAFF. The CDR3 DNA follows: TGTGCCAGCTCACCCCTGGGAGGGATGGGCACTGAAGCTTTCTTT. The gene calls are TRBV18 and TRBJ1-1; D is unresolved. Trimming shortened V by 3 bases and J by 4 bases, and 15 bases separated the two germline ends. Germline CDR1 reads KGHSH; CDR2 reads LQKENI. The CDR3 is 15 residues long.

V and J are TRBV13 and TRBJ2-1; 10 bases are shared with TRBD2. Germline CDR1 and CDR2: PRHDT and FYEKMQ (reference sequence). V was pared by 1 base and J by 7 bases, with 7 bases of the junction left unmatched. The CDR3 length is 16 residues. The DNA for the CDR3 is TGTGCCAGCAGCTTAGAGCGGGAGGGGCTACGGAATGAGCAGTTCTTC. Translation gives CASSLEREGLRNEQFF. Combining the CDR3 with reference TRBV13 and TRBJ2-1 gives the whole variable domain AAGVIQSPRHLIKEKRETATLKCYPIPRHDTVYWYQQGPGQDPQFLISFYEKMQSDKGSIPDRFSAQQFSDYHSELNMSSLELGDSALYFCASSLEREGLRNEQFFGPGTRLTVL.

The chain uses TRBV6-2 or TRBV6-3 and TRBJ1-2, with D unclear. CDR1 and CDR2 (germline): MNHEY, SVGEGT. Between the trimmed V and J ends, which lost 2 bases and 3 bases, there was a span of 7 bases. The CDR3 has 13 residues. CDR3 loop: CASSYLADYGYTF. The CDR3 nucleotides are TGTGCCAGCAGTTACCTCGCGGACTATGGCTACACCTTC.

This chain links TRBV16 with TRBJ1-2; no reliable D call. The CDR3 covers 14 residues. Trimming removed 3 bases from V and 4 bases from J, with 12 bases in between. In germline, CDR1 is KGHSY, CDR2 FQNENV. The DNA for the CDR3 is TGTGCCAGCAGCCAGGACGCTCCTATCTATGGCTACACCTTC. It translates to CASSQDAPIYGYTF.

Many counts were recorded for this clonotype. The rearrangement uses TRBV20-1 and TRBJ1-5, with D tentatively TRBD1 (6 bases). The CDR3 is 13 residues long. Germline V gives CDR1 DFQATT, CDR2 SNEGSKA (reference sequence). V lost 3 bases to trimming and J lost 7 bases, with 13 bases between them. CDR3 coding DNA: TGCAGTGCTAGTGGGGGGCGGGGGCAGCCCCAGCATTTT. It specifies CSASGGRGQPQHF.

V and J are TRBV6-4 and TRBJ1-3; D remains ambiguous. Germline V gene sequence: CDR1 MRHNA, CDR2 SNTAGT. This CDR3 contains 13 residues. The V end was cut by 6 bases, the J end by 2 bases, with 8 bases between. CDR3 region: CASRADPGNTIYF. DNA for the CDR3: TGTGCCAGCAGAGCGGATCCTGGAAACACCATATATTTT.

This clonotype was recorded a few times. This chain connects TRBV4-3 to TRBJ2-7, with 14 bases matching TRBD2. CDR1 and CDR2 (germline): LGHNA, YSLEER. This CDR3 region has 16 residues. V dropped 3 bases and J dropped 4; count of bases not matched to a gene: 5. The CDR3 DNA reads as TGCGCCAGCAGCCAGGAGGGACTAGCGGGAGATTACGAGCAGTACTTC. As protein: CASSQEGLAGDYEQYF.

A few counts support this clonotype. CDR3 bases: TGTGCCAGCAGCCGCCAATGGGGCGCTAGCACAGATACGCAGTATTTT. It specifies CASSRQWGASTDTQYF. This chain links TRBV4-2 with TRBJ2-3, with a possible D match to TRBD1 (5 bases). The CDR3 totals 16 residues. V lost 4 bases and J lost 0, with 14 bases in between. Germline lookup yields CDR1 LGHNA and CDR2 YNFKEQ.

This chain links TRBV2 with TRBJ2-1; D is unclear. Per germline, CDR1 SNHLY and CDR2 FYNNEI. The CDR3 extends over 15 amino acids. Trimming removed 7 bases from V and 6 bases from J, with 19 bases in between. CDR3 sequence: CASNPRAAAGNEQFF. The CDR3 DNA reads TGTGCCAGCAACCCTCGTGCGGCCGCCGGCAATGAGCAGTTCTTC.

As DNA, the CDR3 is TGTGCCAGCAGTGGTGACACCGGGGAGCTGTTTTTT. Encoded protein: CASSGDTGELFF. The V gene is TRBV2, the J gene TRBJ2-2; D not certain. CDR3 size: 12 residues. Germline loops: CDR1 SNHLY, CDR2 FYNNEI. With 4 bases removed from V and 3 bases from J, the gap between germline ends came to 3 bases.

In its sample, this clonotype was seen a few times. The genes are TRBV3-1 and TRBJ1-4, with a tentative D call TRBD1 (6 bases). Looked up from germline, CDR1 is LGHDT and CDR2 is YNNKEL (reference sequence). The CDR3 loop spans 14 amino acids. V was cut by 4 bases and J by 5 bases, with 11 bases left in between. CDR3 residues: CASSLPGQNEKLFF. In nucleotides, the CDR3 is TGTGCCAGCAGCCTCCCTGGACAGAATGAAAAACTGTTTTTT.

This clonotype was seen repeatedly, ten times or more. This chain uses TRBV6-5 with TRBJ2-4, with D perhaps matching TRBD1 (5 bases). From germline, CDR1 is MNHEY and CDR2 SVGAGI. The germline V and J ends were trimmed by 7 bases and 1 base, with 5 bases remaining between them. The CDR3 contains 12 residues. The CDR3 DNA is TGTGCCAGCAAGGGGGCCAAAAACATTCAGTACTTC. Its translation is CASKGAKNIQYF.

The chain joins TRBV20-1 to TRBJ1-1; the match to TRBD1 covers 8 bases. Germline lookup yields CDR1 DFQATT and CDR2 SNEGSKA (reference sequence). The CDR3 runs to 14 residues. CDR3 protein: CEATPGGRNTEAFF. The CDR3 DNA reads TGCGAAGCTACGCCAGGGGGCCGGAACACTGAAGCTTTCTTT.

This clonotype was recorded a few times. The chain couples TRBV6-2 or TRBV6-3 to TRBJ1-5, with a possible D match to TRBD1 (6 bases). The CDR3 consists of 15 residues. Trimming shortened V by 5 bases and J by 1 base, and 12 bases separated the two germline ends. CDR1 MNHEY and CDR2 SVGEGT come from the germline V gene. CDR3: CASSPRGSSNQPQHF. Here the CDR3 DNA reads TGTGCCAGCAGTCCGAGGGGGAGCAGCAATCAGCCCCAGCATTTT.

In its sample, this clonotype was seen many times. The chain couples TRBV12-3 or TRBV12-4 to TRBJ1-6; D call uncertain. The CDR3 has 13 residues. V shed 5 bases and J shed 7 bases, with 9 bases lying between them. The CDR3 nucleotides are TGTGCCAGCAGTCGTGGTCGGAATTCACCCCTCCACTTT. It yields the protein CASSRGRNSPLHF.

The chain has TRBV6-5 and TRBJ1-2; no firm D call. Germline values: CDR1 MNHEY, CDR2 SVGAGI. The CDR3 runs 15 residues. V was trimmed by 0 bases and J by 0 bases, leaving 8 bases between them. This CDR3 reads CASSYSGSTNYGYTF. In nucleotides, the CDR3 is TGTGCCAGCAGTTACTCTGGGTCAACTAACTATGGCTACACCTTC.

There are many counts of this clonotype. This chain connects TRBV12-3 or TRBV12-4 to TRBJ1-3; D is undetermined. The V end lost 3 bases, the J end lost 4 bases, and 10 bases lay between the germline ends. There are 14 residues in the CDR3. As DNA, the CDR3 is TGTGCCAGCAGTTTCTTTGGGAAGGGAAACACCATATATTTT. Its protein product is CASSFFGKGNTIYF.

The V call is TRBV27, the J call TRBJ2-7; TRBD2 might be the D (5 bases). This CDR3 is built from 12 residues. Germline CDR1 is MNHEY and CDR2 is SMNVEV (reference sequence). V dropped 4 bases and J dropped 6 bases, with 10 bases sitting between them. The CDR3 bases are TGTGCCAGCAGTTCCGGAGGCGTCGAGCAGTACTTC. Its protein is CASSSGGVEQYF.

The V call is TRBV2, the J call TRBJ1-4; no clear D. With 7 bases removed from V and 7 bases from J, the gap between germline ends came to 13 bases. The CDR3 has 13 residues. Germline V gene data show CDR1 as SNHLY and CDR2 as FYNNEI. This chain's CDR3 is CASTPRSSEKLFF. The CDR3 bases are TGTGCCAGCACCCCGAGGAGCAGTGAAAAACTGTTTTTT.